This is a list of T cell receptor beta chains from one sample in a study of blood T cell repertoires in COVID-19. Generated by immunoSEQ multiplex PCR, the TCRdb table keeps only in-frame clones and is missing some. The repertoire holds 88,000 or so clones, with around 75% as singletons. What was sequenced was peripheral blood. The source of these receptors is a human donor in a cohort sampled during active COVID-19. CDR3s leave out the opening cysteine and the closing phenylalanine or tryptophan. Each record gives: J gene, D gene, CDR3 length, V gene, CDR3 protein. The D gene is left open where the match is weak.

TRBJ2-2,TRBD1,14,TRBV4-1,ASSQGGQGNTGELF
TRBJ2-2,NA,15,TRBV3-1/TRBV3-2,ASSHEVGTPRTGELF
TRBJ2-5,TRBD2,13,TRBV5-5,ASSFEREPPWAQY
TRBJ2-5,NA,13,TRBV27,ASSLSGTQGETQY
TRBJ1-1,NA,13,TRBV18,ASSPPPWEADEAF
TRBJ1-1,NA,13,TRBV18,ASSPQQGMNTEAF
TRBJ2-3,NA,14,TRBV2,ASSEARRSGADTQY
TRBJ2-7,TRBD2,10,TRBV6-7,ASVVAGYEQY
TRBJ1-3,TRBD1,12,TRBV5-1,ASSPDRAGNTIY
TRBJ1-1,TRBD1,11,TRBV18,ASSPTGITEAF
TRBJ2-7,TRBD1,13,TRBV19,ASSSPGGAPNEQY
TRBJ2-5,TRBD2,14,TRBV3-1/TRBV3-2,ASSQSLAEGQETQY
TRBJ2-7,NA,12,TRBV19,ASSLQGGLSEQY
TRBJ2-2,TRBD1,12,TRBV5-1,ASSLQGATGELF
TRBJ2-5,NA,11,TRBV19,ASSMYGKETQY
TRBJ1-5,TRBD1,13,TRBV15,ATATPGQYNQPQH
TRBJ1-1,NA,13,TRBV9,ASSVDPRPGTEAF
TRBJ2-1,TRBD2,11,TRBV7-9,ASNLAGARAQF
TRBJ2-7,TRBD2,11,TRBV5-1,ASSSSGVYEQY
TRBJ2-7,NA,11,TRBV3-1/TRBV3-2,ASSLGGDYEQY
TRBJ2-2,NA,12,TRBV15,ATSWAGDTGELF
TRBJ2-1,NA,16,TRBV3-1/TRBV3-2,ASSQDYPGAGVVNEQF
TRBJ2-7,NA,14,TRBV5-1,ASSLANRLGRYEQY
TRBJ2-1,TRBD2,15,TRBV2,ASTLFGLAGGYNEQF
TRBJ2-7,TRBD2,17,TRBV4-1,ASSQEEGLAGGSVYEQY
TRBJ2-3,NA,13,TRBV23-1,ASSQGAGKTDTQY
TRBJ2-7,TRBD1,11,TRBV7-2,ASEGQRTYEQY
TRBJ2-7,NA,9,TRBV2,ASREIGEQY
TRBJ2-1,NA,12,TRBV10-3,AISDSASSNEQF
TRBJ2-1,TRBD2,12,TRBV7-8,ASSLEAGYNEQF
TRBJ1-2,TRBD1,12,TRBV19,ASSNGQGARGYT
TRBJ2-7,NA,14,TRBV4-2,ASSQEGGQGSYEQY
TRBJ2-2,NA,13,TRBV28,ASSWSVSWAGELF
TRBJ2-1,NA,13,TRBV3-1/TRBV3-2,ASSLRDSSYNEQF
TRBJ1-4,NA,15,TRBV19,ASSIEGAAGTNEKLF
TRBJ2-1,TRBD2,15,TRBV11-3,ASSLGRGMSSYNEQF